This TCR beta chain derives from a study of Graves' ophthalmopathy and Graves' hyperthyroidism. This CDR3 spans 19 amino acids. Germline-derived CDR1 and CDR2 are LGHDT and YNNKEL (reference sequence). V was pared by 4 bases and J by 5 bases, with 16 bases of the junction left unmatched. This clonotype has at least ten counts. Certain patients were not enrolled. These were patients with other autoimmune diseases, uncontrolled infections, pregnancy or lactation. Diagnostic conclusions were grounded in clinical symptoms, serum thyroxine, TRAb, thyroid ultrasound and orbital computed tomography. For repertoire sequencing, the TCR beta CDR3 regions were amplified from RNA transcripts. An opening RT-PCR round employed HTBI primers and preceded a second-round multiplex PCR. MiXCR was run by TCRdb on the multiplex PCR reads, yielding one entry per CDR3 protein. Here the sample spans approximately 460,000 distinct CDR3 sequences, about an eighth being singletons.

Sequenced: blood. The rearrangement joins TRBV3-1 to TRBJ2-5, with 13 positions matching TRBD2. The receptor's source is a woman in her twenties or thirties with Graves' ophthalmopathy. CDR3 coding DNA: TGTGCCAGCAGCCTCGTTGGACTAGCGGGGGACCTCAGGAGGGAGACCCAGTACTTC. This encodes CASSLVGLAGDLRRETQYF.